The rows below give T cell receptor beta chains drawn from one sample of a study of vaccination effects on CD4 cells after COVID-19. Their specific antigens are unknown. Using immunoSEQ multiplex PCR, the repertoire was profiled, and TCRdb retains in-frame clones only, with some absent. The repertoire holds some 69,000 clones, with 65% to 75% as singletons. Sequencing was performed on CD4+ T cells from PBMCs cultured with HCoV-NL63 spike peptides, taken before COVID-19 vaccination. The receptors come from a human donor who received a COVID-19 vaccine. CDR3s include the opening cysteine and the closing phenylalanine or tryptophan. The D gene is left open where the match is weak. The size field is filled for only some rows; it gives once, few, many or a size class.

abundance: -; d_gene: TRBD1; j_gene: TRBJ1-6; v_gene: TRBV7-2; CDR3aa: CASSLWGTGQNSPLHF; CDR3nt: TGTGCCAGCAGCTTATGGGGGACAGGGCAAAATTCACCCCTCCACTTT
abundance: -; d_gene: TRBD1; j_gene: TRBJ1-1; v_gene: TRBV5-4; CDR3aa: CASRTGKGAPGSEAFF; CDR3nt: TGTGCCAGCAGGACGGGGAAGGGGGCGCCGGGGAGTGAAGCTTTCTTT
abundance: few; d_gene: TRBD1; j_gene: TRBJ2-2; v_gene: TRBV4-3; CDR3aa: CASSLRQGVVTGELFF; CDR3nt: TGCGCCAGCAGCCTAAGACAGGGAGTGGTGACCGGGGAGCTGTTTTTT
abundance: few; d_gene: TRBD2; j_gene: TRBJ2-3; v_gene: TRBV10-2; CDR3aa: CASSPPWTSGDTQYF; CDR3nt: TGCGCCAGCAGCCCACCTTGGACTAGTGGAGATACGCAGTATTTT
abundance: -; d_gene: -; j_gene: TRBJ2-2; v_gene: TRBV2; CDR3aa: CASSLPAVSLGGELFF; CDR3nt: TGTGCCAGCAGTCTCCCGGCCGTCAGTCTTGGCGGGGAGCTGTTTTTT
abundance: -; d_gene: TRBD1; j_gene: TRBJ1-4; v_gene: TRBV28; CDR3aa: CASSTGGGGEKLFF; CDR3nt: TGTGCCAGCAGTACAGGGGGCGGGGGTGAAAAACTGTTTTTT
abundance: -; d_gene: TRBD1; j_gene: TRBJ1-1; v_gene: TRBV28; CDR3aa: CASREWTGRYTEAFF; CDR3nt: TGTGCCAGCAGAGAATGGACAGGGAGGTACACTGAAGCTTTCTTT
abundance: -; d_gene: TRBD1; j_gene: TRBJ2-3; v_gene: TRBV9; CDR3aa: CASSVVDLDRGTDTQYF; CDR3nt: TGTGCCAGCAGCGTAGTAGATTTGGACAGGGGGACAGATACGCAGTATTTT
abundance: -; d_gene: TRBD1; j_gene: TRBJ1-1; v_gene: TRBV28; CDR3aa: CASSYYQTGGAFF; CDR3nt: TGTGCCAGCAGTTATTATCAAACAGGGGGAGCTTTCTTT
abundance: -; d_gene: -; j_gene: TRBJ1-1; v_gene: TRBV4-3; CDR3aa: CASSLTWGRIMNTEAFF; CDR3nt: TGCGCCAGCAGCCTGACCTGGGGGCGTATCATGAACACTGAAGCTTTCTTT
abundance: few; d_gene: TRBD1; j_gene: TRBJ1-1; v_gene: TRBV7-2; CDR3aa: CASSLGERGRGVGITEAFF; CDR3nt: TGTGCCAGCAGCTTAGGGGAGAGGGGGCGAGGTGTCGGAATCACTGAAGCTTTCTTT
abundance: -; d_gene: TRBD2; j_gene: TRBJ2-3; v_gene: TRBV7-2; CDR3aa: CASSFLAGATSNTQYF; CDR3nt: TGTGCCAGCAGCTTTCTAGCGGGGGCGACCTCCAATACGCAGTATTTT
abundance: -; d_gene: TRBD1; j_gene: TRBJ2-5; v_gene: TRBV28; CDR3aa: CASTPYRGTGEGETQYF; CDR3nt: TGTGCCAGCACCCCCTATCGAGGGACAGGGGAGGGTGAGACCCAGTACTTC
abundance: few; d_gene: -; j_gene: TRBJ2-3; v_gene: TRBV12-5; CDR3aa: CASGLGGQDNTQYF; CDR3nt: TGTGCTAGTGGCCTCGGGGGTCAGGATAATACGCAGTATTTT
abundance: -; d_gene: -; j_gene: TRBJ1-1; v_gene: TRBV2; CDR3aa: CASSEGPVPNTEAFF; CDR3nt: TGTGCCAGCAGTGAGGGTCCAGTACCGAACACTGAAGCTTTCTTT
abundance: -; d_gene: TRBD2; j_gene: TRBJ2-5; v_gene: TRBV5-6; CDR3aa: CASSGLAGVGETQYF; CDR3nt: TGTGCCAGCAGCGGACTAGCGGGGGTTGGAGAGACCCAGTACTTC
abundance: -; d_gene: -; j_gene: TRBJ2-5; v_gene: TRBV18; CDR3aa: CASSPSILTQETQYF; CDR3nt: TGTGCCAGCTCACCATCCATCCTCACCCAAGAGACCCAGTACTTC
abundance: -; d_gene: TRBD2; j_gene: TRBJ2-2; v_gene: TRBV7-2; CDR3aa: CASSFTSETGELFF; CDR3nt: TGTGCCAGCAGCTTCACTAGCGAAACCGGGGAGCTGTTTTTT
abundance: -; d_gene: -; j_gene: TRBJ1-1; v_gene: TRBV10-2; CDR3aa: CASSESGRVNTEAFF; CDR3nt: TGCGCCAGCAGTGAGTCTGGCAGGGTGAACACTGAAGCTTTCTTT
abundance: -; d_gene: TRBD1; j_gene: TRBJ1-4; v_gene: TRBV5-1; CDR3aa: CASSSGQGSEKLFF; CDR3nt: TGCGCCAGCAGCTCGGGACAGGGGAGTGAAAAACTGTTTTTT
abundance: few; d_gene: -; j_gene: TRBJ2-1; v_gene: TRBV5-4; CDR3aa: CASSLAGAGYNEQFF; CDR3nt: TGTGCCAGCAGCTTGGCCGGGGCGGGCTACAATGAGCAGTTCTTC
abundance: few; d_gene: TRBD1; j_gene: TRBJ1-5; v_gene: TRBV27; CDR3aa: CASSQGAGQPQHF; CDR3nt: TGTGCCAGCAGTCAGGGGGCCGGTCAGCCCCAGCATTTT
abundance: -; d_gene: TRBD1; j_gene: TRBJ1-2; v_gene: TRBV19; CDR3aa: CASSIVGTGYGYTF; CDR3nt: TGTGCCAGTAGTATAGTCGGGACAGGGTATGGCTACACCTTC
abundance: -; d_gene: -; j_gene: TRBJ1-2; v_gene: TRBV9; CDR3aa: CASSARGVQDYGYTF; CDR3nt: TGTGCCAGCAGCGCCCGCGGGGTTCAGGACTATGGCTACACCTTC
abundance: few; d_gene: -; j_gene: TRBJ2-2; v_gene: TRBV11-3; CDR3aa: CASSFSRTGELFF; CDR3nt: TGTGCCAGCAGCTTCTCCCGAACCGGGGAGCTGTTTTTT
abundance: -; d_gene: TRBD2; j_gene: TRBJ2-5; v_gene: TRBV5-1; CDR3aa: CASSSGLAGGSGETQYF; CDR3nt: TGCGCCAGCAGCTCTGGACTAGCGGGGGGATCTGGGGAGACCCAGTACTTC
abundance: -; d_gene: -; j_gene: TRBJ2-2; v_gene: TRBV5-1; CDR3aa: CASSTTGDNTGELFF; CDR3nt: TGCGCCAGCAGCACGACAGGAGACAACACCGGGGAGCTGTTTTTT
abundance: -; d_gene: -; j_gene: TRBJ1-2; v_gene: TRBV19; CDR3aa: CASTTRDNGYGYTF; CDR3nt: TGTGCCAGTACCACCCGGGACAATGGGTATGGCTACACCTTC
abundance: once; d_gene: -; j_gene: TRBJ2-3; v_gene: TRBV24-1; CDR3aa: CATSDATGPDTQYF; CDR3nt: TGTGCCACCAGTGATGCGACAGGCCCAGATACGCAGTATTTT
abundance: -; d_gene: -; j_gene: TRBJ1-2; v_gene: TRBV7-2; CDR3aa: CASSFGPAGVGYTF; CDR3nt: TGTGCCAGCAGCTTTGGCCCGGCCGGAGTTGGCTACACCTTC
abundance: -; d_gene: -; j_gene: TRBJ1-6; v_gene: TRBV14; CDR3aa: CASSHARGYNSPLHF; CDR3nt: TGTGCCAGCAGCCACGCCAGGGGATATAATTCACCCCTCCACTTT
abundance: -; d_gene: -; j_gene: TRBJ1-4; v_gene: TRBV5-6; CDR3aa: CASSLVPTGDEKLFF; CDR3nt: TGTGCCAGCAGCCTGGTCCCCACGGGGGATGAAAAACTGTTTTTT
abundance: -; d_gene: -; j_gene: TRBJ1-1; v_gene: TRBV19; CDR3aa: CATSSNQSGQKAFF; CDR3nt: TGTGCCACTAGTAGTAACCAATCGGGACAAAAGGCTTTCTTT
abundance: -; d_gene: TRBD1; j_gene: TRBJ1-2; v_gene: TRBV5-8; CDR3aa: CASSFTGTGGGYTF; CDR3nt: TGTGCCAGCAGCTTCACCGGGACAGGGGGTGGCTACACCTTC
abundance: -; d_gene: -; j_gene: TRBJ1-1; v_gene: TRBV10-2; CDR3aa: CASSERGAWNTEAFF; CDR3nt: TGCGCCAGCAGTGAGAGGGGGGCCTGGAACACTGAAGCTTTCTTT
abundance: -; d_gene: TRBD2; j_gene: TRBJ2-1; v_gene: TRBV11-1; CDR3aa: CASSLAPPGGPYNEQFF; CDR3nt: TGTGCCAGCAGCTTAGCGCCGCCGGGGGGACCCTACAATGAGCAGTTCTTC
abundance: -; d_gene: TRBD1; j_gene: TRBJ2-5; v_gene: TRBV4-1; CDR3aa: CASSLGTDPETQYF; CDR3nt: TGCGCCAGCAGCCTTGGGACAGACCCAGAGACCCAGTACTTC
abundance: few; d_gene: -; j_gene: TRBJ1-1; v_gene: TRBV5-4; CDR3aa: CASVPGGQGRRAFF; CDR3nt: TGTGCCAGCGTACCCGGGGGGCAGGGAAGGAGGGCTTTCTTT
abundance: -; d_gene: TRBD1; j_gene: TRBJ2-5; v_gene: TRBV7-2; CDR3aa: CASSLFGTDQETQYF; CDR3nt: TGTGCCAGCAGCTTATTCGGGACAGACCAAGAGACCCAGTACTTC
abundance: -; d_gene: -; j_gene: TRBJ1-5; v_gene: TRBV24-1; CDR3aa: CATSDSRQGSNQPQHF; CDR3nt: TGTGCCACCAGTGATTCGAGGCAGGGAAGCAATCAGCCCCAGCATTTT
abundance: -; d_gene: -; j_gene: TRBJ1-2; v_gene: TRBV20-1; CDR3aa: CSPRGLGGYTF; CDR3nt: TGCAGCCCCCGAGGGCTCGGCGGCTACACCTTC
abundance: -; d_gene: -; j_gene: TRBJ2-6; v_gene: TRBV9; CDR3aa: CASSVGSGGPGANVLTF; CDR3nt: TGTGCCAGCAGCGTGGGCAGCGGTGGGCCTGGGGCCAACGTCCTGACTTTC
abundance: few; d_gene: -; j_gene: TRBJ1-2; v_gene: TRBV7-9; CDR3aa: CASSSQTEGYGYTF; CDR3nt: TGTGCCAGCAGCTCGCAAACAGAGGGCTATGGCTACACCTTC
abundance: -; d_gene: TRBD2; j_gene: TRBJ2-3; v_gene: TRBV9; CDR3aa: CASSVVGSGAWDTQYF; CDR3nt: TGTGCCAGCAGCGTAGTTGGTAGCGGGGCCTGGGATACGCAGTATTTT
abundance: -; d_gene: -; j_gene: TRBJ1-5; v_gene: TRBV6-1; CDR3aa: CASSDFWDQPQHF; CDR3nt: TGTGCCAGCAGTGATTTTTGGGATCAGCCCCAGCATTTT